This T cell receptor beta chain derives from a study of T cells after yellow fever vaccination. Study background: In the case of low-cell-number fractions, SMART-Seq v4 Ultra Low Input was used for preparation.

Germline V gene sequence: CDR1 LNHDA, CDR2 SQIVND (reference sequence). CDR3 size: 17 residues. The V gene lost 6 bases and the J gene lost 0 bases, with 19 bases spanning the gap. This clonotype was detected ten times or more. Findings of the study overall: A secondary response was less intense yet reached its peak sooner, at day 5 versus 15. Shared CD4/CD8 clonotypes were a small share, likely from convergent recombination. Abundant bulk-population clonotypes could contaminate the FACS-sorted repertoires.

Via MiXCR, TCRdb re-called the 5' RACE reads, giving one row per CDR3 protein. The sample consists of roughly 26,000 distinct CDR3 sequences, 4.5% to 5.5% of them appearing once. The rearrangement uses TRBV19 and TRBJ2-3; TRBD2 might be the D (6 bases). The clonotype comes from a man aged 25-45 years who received the YFV17D yellow fever vaccine. This sample comprised PBMCs, either bulk or a sorted T-cell subset (CD4+, CD8+, memory, or dextramer-sorted; not recorded which), obtained 15 days after the yellow fever booster vaccination. In nucleotides, the CDR3 is TGTGCCAGTAGAAGATTCGGGGCTAGCGCTAGCACAGATACGCAGTATTTT. Translated, it gives CASRRFGASASTDTQYF.